This T cell receptor beta chain was found in a study of cytomegalovirus exposure and HLA in healthy donors (TCRdb year 2017). About the investigation overall: An earlier analysis of roughly 570 of the donors reported over 250 Gb of sequence data and 95 million to 140 million unique TCR beta sequences obtained from about 170 million T cells. An early release that covered some 640 HLA-typed donors contained approximately 300 gigabases of sequencing data and about 93 million unique TCR sequences. Of the roughly 400 genotyped donors, over 80% were placed in the genetic ancestry cluster associated with self-reported Caucasian donors. The study aimed to test whether cataloging public T cell receptors could reveal signatures of past pathogen exposure. The T cell repertoires of around 730 subjects were profiled by immunosequencing and related to cytomegalovirus serostatus. A separate validation cohort of more than 100 different subjects was used in addition to the approximately 670-subject first cohort. The study combined high-throughput TCR immunosequencing, statistical association of individual TCRs with disease status, and machine learning to predict cytomegalovirus infection status. A later analysis re-analyzed previously published TCR beta repertoires from 500 to 700 donors and added high-resolution HLA genotyping to study TCR occurrence patterns. Rather than drawing on any new phenotypic data, the later analysis identified candidate immune exposures from TCR beta sequences and the way those sequences occurred across donors. To decide whether each TCR beta V gene segment behaved as functional or pseudogenic, an earlier analysis of fewer than 750 of the donors relied on high-throughput TCR beta sequencing. Alongside the repertoire data, information on donor age, sex, ethnicity and CMV serostatus was compiled. Genome-wide SNP genotypes for about three fifths of the roughly 700 donors were used in a later genetic analysis, which treated that subset as a discovery cohort. Every discovery cohort repertoire had been produced on one sequencing platform. Class I and class II HLA loci were covered by the typing at four-digit resolution. The number of donors typed differed by locus, with roughly 629-640 for A, B, C, DRB1 and DQB1, around 500 for DQA1, under 610 for DPA1, and over 400 for DPB1. Four or five DR-DQ haplotypes were handled as single units for association and clustering because linkage in the cohort was strong. Among about 360 genotyped donors of the cohort, an average of approximately 240,000 unique TCR beta nucleotide sequences were sequenced per donor, about a sixth of them non-productive.

The CDR3 runs 16 amino acids, cysteine and phenylalanine included. Only CDR3 DNA is held: 48 bases, read in frame from base 1. CDR1 and CDR2, per the germline V gene, are MGHRA and YSYEKL. The trim is 0 bases for V and 2 bases for J, with a gap of 10 bases between the germline ends. Regarding this clone: This clone's antigen is unknown. No qualities accompany the bases; no much larger clone lies one base away.

In total, around 600 healthy bone marrow donors made up the cohort. Cohort members were all nominally healthy when sampled, although unrecorded immune exposures were likely present. The donor tested CMV seropositive and was one of the 289 seropositive cohort members. Every donor gave a peripheral blood sample, and the peripheral blood mononuclear cells from that sample were used for TCR beta sequencing. The Qiagen DNeasy Blood Extraction Kit was used to extract genomic DNA from the blood cell samples. Study-wide findings and limitations: Immune exposure information for the cohort was limited to CMV serostatus. Broadly in line with IMGT annotations, most TCR beta V segments showed up in productive rearrangements about 90% or about 30% of the time in an earlier analysis of under 700 of the donors. Linkage disequilibrium might explain the correlated functional status among segregating V segments, but an unknown experimental factor could not be excluded. The 87-base-pair reads could not distinguish some IMGT-functional V segments, including TRBV6-2 and TRBV6-3, so those segments were excluded. This cohort had only TCR beta chains sequenced, and the lack of alpha or paired-chain data limited which features could be detected. Cytomegalovirus status was reported to be diagnosed by the classifier with high specificity and sensitivity in both the original and validation cohorts. According to a later analysis, most CMV-associated TCR beta chains appeared to be HLA-restricted, and the HLA associations seemed to be driven largely by CMV exposure. Some 16 rarely observed V segments, including chromosome 9 orphons, were excluded from the earlier analysis of approximately 600 of the donors because counts were too low. In a later analysis, TCR association rates were found to vary across HLA loci, with the most associated TCRs seen for DRB1 alleles and the fewest for HLA-C alleles. V-gene and J-gene trimming of TCR beta chains was associated with a missense DCLRE1C variant in a later genetic analysis, and the association was replicated in an independent cohort. A further reported finding was that TCR beta sequences accurately predicted the HLA-A and HLA-B alleles for most subjects in the first cohort. The sequencing pipeline was judged likely to have produced a cluster of highly shared sequence variants as a technical artifact. According to a later genetic analysis, donors in an Asian-associated ancestry cluster had fewer N-insertions in productive TCRs than the roughly 660-donor mean. It was suggested by the authors that the approach could potentially be generalized to other disease states and immunological phenotypes. In vitro tests confirmed that a few of the cytomegalovirus-associated TCR beta chains recognize cytomegalovirus antigens. Because HLA typing was unavailable for some donors at each locus, only the typed subset was used in association tests. Sequencing depth was assumed to be roughly uniform across donors in the presence/absence analyses, though that assumption may not hold. The study gave a list of about 160 TCR beta chains associated with cytomegalovirus. According to a later analysis, parvovirus B19, influenza, CMV and Epstein-Barr virus appeared linked to several top co-occurrence clusters. In a later analysis, over 15,000 TCR beta sequences were associated with specific HLA alleles at a false discovery rate of 0.05. Compared with equally common non-associated chains, HLA-associated TCR beta chains in a later analysis were more clonally expanded and had lower generation probabilities. Across donors, most TCR sequences were observed very rarely, whereas some public TCRs were present in many individuals. Assigning TCR associations to individual alleles was difficult when HLA alleles, especially DR and DQ, strongly co-occurred.

Receptors were amplified or captured by the immunoSEQ multiplex PCR assay. The multiplex PCR relied on a mix of 60 forward primers for TCR Vbeta segments and 13 reverse primers for TCR Jbeta segments. A multiplex PCR assay on genomic DNA amplified the CDR3 region of rearranged TCR beta genes. The amplified TCR beta libraries were sequenced on the Illumina HiSeq System as 87-base-pair reads. The study's processing was this. A later analysis counted approximately 84 million unique TCR beta chains across the 650 to 800 repertoires, and 10 million to 12 million of these chains were shared by at least two donors. To remove PCR and sequencing errors, raw reads were error-corrected and collapsed into unique sequences using a nearest-neighbor algorithm that merged closely related sequences. Alignment of CDR3 sequences to IMGT reference sequences was used to assign V, D and J gene segments. For a sequence to be retained, a match of at least six nucleotides to both a V gene segment and a J gene segment was required. A rearrangement counted as productive if the CDR3 had no stop codons and remained in frame with V and J, and every other rearrangement counted as non-productive. Following IMGT convention, CDR3 was defined as the stretch from the second conserved V-encoded cysteine up to the conserved J-encoded phenylalanine. In an earlier analysis of more than 550 of the donors, sequences lacking an unambiguous match to a single V gene segment were excluded. An earlier analysis of fewer than 750 of the donors called V segments functional above 56.7% productive rearrangements and segregating when the between-donor standard deviation exceeded 5%. A statistical classification framework was built to diagnose cytomegalovirus status from the catalog of TCR beta chain sequences. V and J gene assignment, in a later analysis, came from comparing TCR nucleotide sequences with IMGT/GENE-DB human TR gene sequences. The TCRdist pipeline was used in a later analysis to assign CDR3 sequences and most-parsimonious VDJ recombination scenarios. In a later analysis, each TCR beta chain was defined by its CDR3 amino acid sequence together with its V-gene family, and reads lacking a unique V-gene family were excluded. To address suspected cross-contamination and a sequencing artifact, a later analysis removed roughly 640 highly shared, low-generation-probability nucleotide sequences. A later analysis calculated a clonal expansion index for each public chain from normalized within-repertoire ranks of inferred template counts. A later analysis computed generation probabilities with a VDJ recombination model fitted to out-of-frame rearrangements, and checked the results against IGoR. Hypergeometric tests were used in a later analysis to score TCR-TCR, TCR-HLA and TCR-CMV co-occurrence, with a repertoire-size bias correction applied to the TCR pairs. In a later analysis, false discovery rates were estimated by permuting HLA or CMV assignments 20 times. In a later analysis, co-occurring TCRs were grouped using DBSCAN, with TCRdist sequence similarity added in when clustering inside HLA-allele-positive subsets. Co-occurrence clustering excluded repertoires with fewer than 30,000 or more than 120,000 public chains, plus five with anomalous nucleotide sharing. This is the immuneACCESS table as TCRdb keeps it, with only in-frame sequences that have V and J called. A part of the clones is gone; compared with another copy, unresolved V genes explain less than half, and the rest is unexplained. V, J and clone size are taken as reported in that table, and D and trimming were inferred from the DNA itself. In all, the sample holds around 140,000 clones, and almost 85% of those were seen once. The top ten hold around 9.7% of the sample.

Recombination joined TRBV4-1 with TRBJ2-2; possibly the D gene is TRBD2, per 5 matching bases. The receptor's source is a woman aged 55-69 years in good health and CMV-seropositive. Sequenced sample: PBMCs. The CDR3: CASSQEWAGNTGELFF. In nucleotides, the sequence is TGCGCCAGCAGCCAAGAGTGGGCGGGCAACACCGGGGAGCTGTTTTTT.